These 32 T cell receptor beta chains originate from one sample sequenced in a study of T cells after yellow fever vaccination. TCRdb analysed the 5' RACE reads with MiXCR anew, one entry per CDR3 protein. The sample has some 340,000 distinct CDR3 sequences, approximately 11% seen once; the top ten hold approximately 3.3%. The specimen was CD4+ T cells sorted from PBMCs, collected 45 days after the yellow fever booster vaccination. Receptor source: a man aged 18 to 29 who received the YFV17D yellow fever vaccine.

This clonotype was recorded once. The V and J genes are TRBV5-1 and TRBJ1-4, with D possibly TRBD1 on 5 matching bases. Germline lookup yields CDR1 SGHRS and CDR2 YFSETQ. There are 15 residues in the CDR3. Trimming pared 7 bases from V and 3 bases from J, leaving 16 bases between. This CDR3 reads CASVSGTAPNEKLFF. Here the CDR3 DNA reads TGCGCCAGCGTATCCGGGACTGCGCCTAATGAAAAACTGTTTTTT.

In this sample, this clonotype turned up a few times. The rearrangement links TRBV24-1 to TRBJ2-5; D remains ambiguous. V lost 7 bases and J 5 bases, leaving 10 bases between the germline ends. CDR1 is KGHDR, CDR2 SFDVKD, per germline. The CDR3 has 12 amino acids. The CDR3 protein is CATRGSGETQYF. The CDR3 nucleotides are TGTGCCACCAGGGGTTCAGGCGAGACCCAGTACTTC.

In its sample, this clonotype was seen many times. The genes are TRBV11-2 and TRBJ2-3; no clear D. Trimming took 3 bases from V and 4 from J, leaving 5 bases between them. This CDR3 is built from 12 residues. Germline CDR1 SGHAT, CDR2 FQNNGV. Here the CDR3 reads CASSFLADTQYF. CDR3 nucleotides: TGTGCCAGCAGCTTTCTCGCAGATACGCAGTATTTT.

This clonotype was observed a handful of times. The rearrangement links TRBV4-3 to TRBJ2-5; D gene unclear. Looked up from germline, CDR1 is LGHNA and CDR2 is YSLEER. CDR3 length: 14 amino acids. Trimming removed 0 bases at V and 7 bases at J, with 12 bases between. As DNA, the CDR3 is TGCGCCAGCAGCCAAGATTCGGCTGTTGGGACCCAGTACTTC. This translates into CASSQDSAVGTQYF.

The J gene is TRBJ2-1, the V gene TRBV20-1; D uncertain. V was cut by 6 bases and J by 9 bases, with 18 bases left in between. CDR1 is DFQATT, CDR2 SNEGSKA, per germline (reference sequence). CDR3 length equals 13 residues. CDR3 coding DNA: TGCAGTGCCGCCACTATCTCCCGGCGTGAGCAGTTCTTC. Translating gives CSAATISRREQFF.

V gene TRBV6-5 combines with J gene TRBJ2-7, with D possibly being TRBD1 or TRBD2 (5 bases each). CDR1 and CDR2 (germline): MNHEY, SVGAGI. V dropped 5 bases and J dropped 0 bases, with 17 bases sitting between them. The CDR3 has 16 residues. This CDR3 is CASSRTGTGSSYEQYV. CDR3 in DNA: TGTGCCAGCAGTCGAACTGGGACGGGAAGCTCCTACGAGCAGTACGTC.

The rearrangement uses TRBV5-1 and TRBJ1-1; no firm D call. CDR1 and CDR2 from the germline V gene are SGHRS and YFSETQ. V lost 1 base and J lost 4, with 11 bases in between. The CDR3 length is 14 residues. Here the CDR3 reads CASSLMGEGTEAFF. In DNA, the CDR3 is TGCGCCAGCAGCTTGATGGGAGAAGGCACTGAAGCTTTCTTT.

The J gene is TRBJ2-7, the V gene TRBV6-5, with D possibly matching TRBD1 (6 bases). V lost 4 bases and J 2 bases, leaving 24 bases between the germline ends. This CDR3 contains 18 residues. Germline V gene sequence: CDR1 MNHEY, CDR2 SVGAGI. The CDR3 sequence: CASSSKTLWTDPTYEQYF. For the CDR3, the DNA is TGTGCCAGCAGTTCAAAGACCCTCTGGACAGATCCTACCTACGAGCAGTACTTC.

The rearrangement uses TRBV5-1 and TRBJ2-3; D is unclear. Germline CDR1 is SGHRS and CDR2 is YFSETQ. V shed 0 bases and J shed 0 bases, with 8 bases lying between them. The CDR3 has 15 amino acids. CDR3 region: CASSLGQTSTDTQYF. In nucleotides, the CDR3 is TGCGCCAGCAGCTTGGGGCAGACAAGCACAGATACGCAGTATTTT.

The chain is built from TRBV20-1 and TRBJ2-3; TRBD1 matches at 11 bases. The CDR3 sequence is 15 residues long. Germline loops: CDR1 DFQATT, CDR2 SNEGSKA (reference sequence). The ends lost 2 bases at V and 6 bases at J; junction bases unmatched: 7. The CDR3 loop reads CSARNGGQGADTQYF. DNA of the CDR3: TGCAGTGCTAGAAATGGAGGACAGGGGGCCGATACGCAGTATTTT.

This chain joins TRBV4-3 and TRBJ1-2; D gene unclear. This CDR3 has 16 residues. The germline V and J ends were trimmed by 0 bases and 4 bases, with 15 bases remaining between them. Germline-derived CDR1 and CDR2 are LGHNA and YSLEER. Here the CDR3 DNA reads TGCGCCAGCAGCCAAGATGTTGCGGGAGTGGGCTATGGCTACACCTTC. It translates to CASSQDVAGVGYGYTF.

This clonotype was observed a handful of times. The rearrangement links TRBV4-1 to TRBJ1-4; D gene uncertain. V lost 0 bases and J lost 2, with 7 bases in between. Per the germline V gene, CDR1 is MGHRA and CDR2 is YSYEKL. The length of the CDR3 is 15 residues. The CDR3 loop reads CASSQEGGTNEKLFF. In DNA form, the CDR3 reads TGCGCCAGCAGCCAAGAGGGCGGGACTAATGAAAAACTGTTTTTT.

V and J are TRBV5-1 and TRBJ2-1; TRBD1 matches at 10 bases. Germline CDR1 is SGHRS and CDR2 is YFSETQ. The CDR3 runs 16 residues. The junction had 6 bases not matched to a gene; V was cut back by 2 bases and J by 4 bases. The CDR3 DNA sequence: TGCGCCAGCAGCTTAACCGGGACAGGGGTTTACAATGAGCAGTTCTTC. Translating gives CASSLTGTGVYNEQFF.

The chain joins TRBV7-2 to TRBJ2-5, with TRBD2 as a possible D gene (5 bases). Between the trimmed V and J ends, which lost 6 bases and 1 base, there was a span of 15 bases. The CDR3 covers 15 residues. CDR1 is SGHTA, CDR2 FQGNSA, per germline. For the CDR3, the DNA is TGTGCCAGCAGTGGGGTTAGAGGGCTCCAAGAGACCCAGTACTTC. It is translated as CASSGVRGLQETQYF.

This clonotype has a handful of counts. The V and J genes are TRBV19 and TRBJ1-1; 9 bases align to TRBD1. V trimming: 9 bases; J trimming: 4 bases; junction bases outside the gene matches: 21. CDR3 length equals 18 residues. The germline gives CDR1 LNHDA, CDR2 SQIVND (reference sequence). CDR3 sequence: CASLSKQGAMSGFTEAFF. The CDR3, as DNA: TGTGCCAGCCTATCTAAACAGGGGGCGATGAGTGGATTCACTGAAGCTTTCTTT.

J is TRBJ2-3 and V is TRBV4-1; D possibly corresponds to TRBD1 (5 bases). The CDR3 is made up of 16 amino acids. Trimming removed 1 base from V and 4 bases from J, with 15 bases in between. Per germline, CDR1 MGHRA and CDR2 YSYEKL. The CDR3 sequence: CASSQVGRARADTQYF. DNA of the CDR3: TGCGCCAGCAGCCAAGTCGGCAGGGCTCGGGCAGATACGCAGTATTTT.

V usage is TRBV12-3 or TRBV12-4 and J usage is TRBJ1-5, with 12 bases matching TRBD1. V shed 6 bases, J shed 9 bases, and the junction held 9 bases outside the gene matches. The length of the CDR3 is 15 residues. The CDR3: CASSPGTGGWGPQHF. The CDR3 coding sequence is TGTGCCAGCAGCCCCGGGACAGGGGGCTGGGGGCCCCAGCATTTT.

This clonotype came up a few times. The chain uses TRBV20-1 and TRBJ2-2; a weak D match, TRBD2 (7 bases). V was trimmed by 3 bases and J by 6 bases, leaving 14 bases between them. Germline V gene data show CDR1 as DFQATT and CDR2 as SNEGSKA (reference sequence). The CDR3 consists of 14 residues. CDR3 DNA: TGCAGTGCTAGCGGGGGCCGGGGGGCCGGGGAGCTGTTTTTT. This gives the protein CSASGGRGAGELFF.

DNA for the CDR3: TGTGCCAGCTCTCTTAGGGACAGGGGGCCCGCCTACGAGCAGTACGTC. It yields the protein CASSLRDRGPAYEQYV. The genes are TRBV18 and TRBJ2-7; TRBD1 agrees at 12 bases. The CDR3 runs to 16 residues. V shed 6 bases and J 2 bases; nucleotides not matched to a gene: 8. Per the germline V gene, CDR1 is KGHSH and CDR2 is LQKENI.

This clonotype was seen a handful of times. The CDR3 here is CATSGVAETQYF. CDR3 DNA sequence: TGTGCCACCAGCGGAGTGGCGGAGACCCAGTACTTC. The chain employs TRBV15 and TRBJ2-5; D call uncertain. The germline V gene has CDR1 LNHNV and CDR2 YYDKDF (reference sequence). The CDR3 spans 12 residues. Trimming took off 5 bases at V and 5 bases at J, with 9 bases between the two ends.

This clonotype occurred a few times. The CDR3 DNA is TGTGCCAGCAGGACCACGGCGGGGTCCGGAGGCTACACCTTC. Translating gives CASRTTAGSGGYTF. The gene calls are TRBV9 and TRBJ1-2; D gene ambiguous. The CDR3 length is 14 residues. Germline values: CDR1 SGDLS, CDR2 YYNGEE. Trimming shortened V by 5 bases and J by 8 bases, and 19 bases separated the two germline ends.

CDR3 residues: CASSVQNSYEQYF. The CDR3 DNA reads TGTGCCAGTAGTGTGCAGAACTCCTACGAGCAGTACTTC. The rearrangement uses TRBV19 and TRBJ2-7, with D unclear. Looked up from germline, CDR1 is LNHDA and CDR2 is SQIVND (reference sequence). The CDR3 runs to 13 residues. Trimming took 5 bases from V and 0 from J, leaving 8 bases between them.

This clonotype was seen ten or more times. The chain joins TRBV12-3 or TRBV12-4 to TRBJ2-7; no firm D call. The ends were cut back, 2 bases at V and 4 bases at J, with 12 bases in the middle. This CDR3 is 14 amino acids long. CDR3 DNA sequence: TGTGCCAGCAGTTTACGGAGTATCGGTTACGAGCAGTACTTC. Its protein product is CASSLRSIGYEQYF.

This clonotype has just a few counts. The chain joins TRBV12-3 or TRBV12-4 to TRBJ1-5; 7 nucleotides line up with TRBD1. The CDR3 has 16 amino acids. V lost 8 bases and J lost 0; bases outside the gene matches: 10. Here the CDR3 reads CASVLQGTLSNQPQHF. In DNA form, the CDR3 reads TGTGCCAGCGTGTTACAGGGGACGCTTAGCAATCAGCCCCAGCATTTT.

This clonotype occurred a few times. The chain has TRBV10-3 and TRBJ2-6; 7 positions match TRBD1. V trimming: 0 bases; J trimming: 4 bases; junction bases outside the gene matches: 6. CDR1 is ENHRY, CDR2 SYGVKD, per germline. This CDR3 is built from 17 residues. The CDR3 region has the DNA TGTGCCATCAGTGAGTCACAGGGGATATACGGGGCCAACGTCCTGACTTTC. Encoded protein: CAISESQGIYGANVLTF.

This clonotype was found a few times. The V call is TRBV4-3, the J call TRBJ2-5, with D hard to call. The V gene's germline CDR1 is LGHNA and CDR2 YSLEER. Trimming cost V 1 base and J 2 bases, with 8 bases left between them. CDR3 size: 14 residues. This CDR3 is CASSQAARQETQYF. CDR3 nucleotides: TGCGCCAGCAGCCAAGCAGCCAGACAAGAGACCCAGTACTTC.

In this sample, this clonotype turned up a few times. The chain links TRBV7-9 to TRBJ2-5; TRBD2 matches 7 bases. The CDR3 has 13 residues. V shed 4 bases and J 4 bases; nucleotides not matched to a gene: 3. CDR1 and CDR2 from the germline V gene are SEHNR and FQNEAQ (reference sequence). The CDR3 coding sequence is TGTGCCAGCAGCTGGTGGGGGGGAGAGACCCAGTACTTC. Its protein product is CASSWWGGETQYF.

This clonotype came up a few times. The chain combines TRBV9 with TRBJ2-3; 7 nucleotides match TRBD2. This CDR3 is 15 amino acids long. The J segment lost 1 base and the V segment lost 5 bases, leaving 7 bases of the junction unmatched. Per the germline V gene, CDR1 is SGDLS and CDR2 is YYNGEE. CDR3 in amino acids: CASRGRESGTDTQYF. In DNA form, the CDR3 reads TGTGCCAGCAGAGGGAGGGAGTCGGGCACAGATACGCAGTATTTT.

This clonotype was counted between two and nine times. The J gene is TRBJ2-3, the V gene TRBV5-4; the D gene is possibly TRBD2 (5 bases). This CDR3 region has 10 residues. The germline V gene has CDR1 SGHNT and CDR2 YYREEE (reference sequence). Trimming took 7 bases from V and 9 from J, leaving 9 bases between them. The CDR3 is CASGGRTQYF. The CDR3 DNA is TGTGCCAGCGGCGGGCGGACGCAGTATTTT.

This clonotype has a handful of counts. The chain is built from TRBV7-9 and TRBJ2-5; 10 bases are shared with TRBD2. The CDR3 is made up of 17 amino acids. J was trimmed by 2 bases and V by 0 bases; bases with no gene match: 6. The germline V gene has CDR1 SEHNR and CDR2 FQNEAQ (reference sequence). CDR3 sequence: CASSLALASGGQETQYF. CDR3 DNA sequence: TGTGCCAGCAGCTTAGCGTTGGCTAGCGGGGGTCAAGAGACCCAGTACTTC.

This clonotype was counted only a few times. The CDR3 nucleotides are TGCGCCAGCAGCCTTGAGAGAACGGGGGGTTCACCCCTCCACTTT. Its translation: CASSLERTGGSPLHF. This sequence joins TRBV4-1 and TRBJ1-6, with TRBD1 as a possible D gene (5 bases). CDR3 length equals 15 residues. The V gene lost 4 bases and the J gene lost 9 bases, with 16 bases spanning the gap. The germline V gene encodes CDR1 MGHRA and CDR2 YSYEKL.

This sequence joins TRBV4-1 and TRBJ2-3; 12 bases map to TRBD2. Germline trimming cut 0 bases from V and 6 bases from J; bases unmatched to any gene: 13. The CDR3 has 19 residues. CDR1 and CDR2 from the germline V gene are MGHRA and YSYEKL. DNA of the CDR3: TGCGCCAGCAGCCAAGATGGTTTCGTACTAGCGGGGGGAATTGATACGCAGTATTTT. Translating gives CASSQDGFVLAGGIDTQYF.